Following are 27 T cell receptor beta chains from one sample sequenced in a study of tumor and adjacent non-tumor tissue in lung cancer. RNA was extracted from bulk tissue without any cell sorting. Three rounds of nested PCR, following a modified ARM-PCR protocol, produced the TCRbeta library. TCRdb reprocessed the multiplex PCR reads with MiXCR, giving one entry per CDR3 protein. This table holds some 78,000 distinct CDR3 sequences, roughly 80% found once. Sequencing input: lung tumor tissue. Receptor source: a woman aged 45-65 years with non-small cell lung cancer.

The table lists this clonotype with many counts. The chain is built from TRBV14 and TRBJ2-3; D is perhaps TRBD2 (6 bases). The germline CDR1 and CDR2 sequences are SGHDN and FVKESK. CDR3 length: 16 residues. The V end lost 2 bases, the J end lost 4 bases, and 16 bases lay between the germline ends. CDR3 residues: CASSQTLSGAADTQYF. The CDR3, as DNA: TGTGCCAGCAGCCAAACTCTCTCGGGAGCTGCAGATACGCAGTATTTT.

A word on this clonotype: The conserved phenylalanine or tryptophan is not found at the CDR3 terminus, so this likely reflects a read error. This chain joins TRBV6-1 and TRBJ2-5; D may be TRBD2 (6 bases). Germline CDR1 is MNHNS and CDR2 is SASEGT. Trimming stripped 6 bases from V and 1 base from J, with 15 bases between. This CDR3 contains 15 residues. CDR3 coding DNA: TGTGCCAGCAGCGTACTAGCTTCTCTCCAAGAGACCCAGTACTTG. This translates into CASSVLASLQETQYL.

This clonotype came up a few times. A much larger clonotype is one base distant, so this may be a read error. The rearrangement links TRBV6-4 to TRBJ2-2, with 7 bases fitting TRBD2. Germline V gene lookup returns CDR1 MRHNA and CDR2 SNTAGT. The CDR3 covers 13 residues. The CDR3 reads CASSDTSAGEPFF. CDR3 sequence (DNA): TGTGCCAGCAGTGACACTAGCGCCGGGGAGCCGTTTTTT.

A note on this clonotype: The junction shows a germline mismatch at one end, possibly a read error. This rearrangement joins TRBV4-3 to TRBJ1-6; D is unresolved. The CDR3 consists of 19 residues. The germline gives CDR1 LGHNA, CDR2 YSLEER. CDR3 DNA: TGCGCCAGCAACCAAGATAGGGTGGCTTCAAGCTCCTATAATTCACCCCTCCACTTT. Protein: CASNQDRVASSSYNSPLHF.

The V call is TRBV11-1, the J call TRBJ2-7, with D unresolved. The V end lost 8 bases, the J end lost 3 bases, and 20 bases lay between the germline ends. The CDR3 length is 15 residues. CDR1 is SGHAT, CDR2 FQDESV, per germline (reference sequence). The CDR3 is CASVYEIVIDYEQYF. CDR3 nucleotide sequence: TGTGCCAGCGTCTACGAAATAGTGATAGACTACGAGCAGTACTTC.

Details on this clonotype: A junction end diverges from the germline sequence, so it may reflect a read error. The gene calls are TRBV11-2 and TRBJ2-1; 7 nucleotides align to TRBD2. Germline V gives CDR1 SGHAT, CDR2 FQNNGV. This CDR3 is 17 amino acids long. The CDR3 loop reads CVSTPEGGGGSFNEQFF. The CDR3 DNA follows: TGTGTCAGCACCCCAGAGGGCGGGGGAGGCTCCTTCAATGAGCAGTTCTTC.

This clonotype was counted a few times. One end of the junction does not line up with germline, which may come from a read error. V is TRBV5-5 and J is TRBJ1-2; 7 bases map to TRBD1. The V gene's germline CDR1 is SGHKS and CDR2 YYEKEE (reference sequence). This CDR3 comprises 15 residues. CDR3 amino acids: CTSSLTGTENYGYAF. In DNA form, the CDR3 reads TGTACCAGCAGCTTGACCGGGACAGAAAACTATGGCTATGCCTTC.

Points on this clonotype: An end of the junction differs from the germline gene, which may be a read error. The rearrangement links TRBV29-1 to TRBJ2-1; no reliable D call. Per germline, CDR1 SQVTM and CDR2 ANQGSEA. The CDR3 sequence is 14 residues long. DNA for the CDR3: TGCAGCGTGGGTCAGTGGAGCTCCTACAATGACCAGTTCTTC. Encoded protein: CSVGQWSSYNDQFF.

Regarding this clonotype: One junction end does not reproduce the germline sequence, and a read error may be involved. J is TRBJ2-3 and V is TRBV4-3; D is possibly TRBD1 or TRBD2 (5 bases each). This CDR3 is 16 amino acids long. Germline loops: CDR1 LGHNA, CDR2 YSLEER. The CDR3 sequence: CARSQIYGTYTDTQYF. CDR3 DNA: TGCGCCAGGAGCCAAATTTACGGGACCTATACAGACACGCAGTATTTC.

The rearrangement uses TRBV20-1 and TRBJ2-1, with D possibly matching TRBD2 (5 bases). Between the trimmed V and J ends, which lost 3 bases and 2 bases, there was a span of 14 bases. The CDR3 contains 15 residues. Germline V CDR1 and CDR2: DFQATT, SNEGSKA (reference sequence). For the CDR3, the DNA is TGCAGTGCTAGTGCAACTAACGGGACCTACAATGAGCAGTTCTTC. It yields the protein CSASATNGTYNEQFF.

In the case of this clonotype: Because it lacks the conserved phenylalanine or tryptophan at the end, this CDR3 is likely a read error. This rearrangement joins TRBV20-1 to TRBJ2-3; D is possibly TRBD2 (5 bases). V lost 6 bases, J lost 11 bases, and 18 bases lay in between. The germline V gene has CDR1 DFQATT and CDR2 SNEGSKA (reference sequence). The CDR3 length is 12 residues. The DNA of the CDR3 is TGCAGTGCCAACCTCCTGTGGGAGAGGCAGTATATT. Translated, it gives CSANLLWERQYI.

On this clonotype: The conserved phenylalanine or tryptophan is not found at the CDR3 terminus, so this likely reflects a read error. The chain is built from TRBV6-5 and TRBJ2-4; 7 bases map to TRBD1. The CDR3 length is 16 residues. Germline CDR1 is MNHEY and CDR2 is SVGAGI. CDR3 region: CASSATHSQGRKIQYI. As DNA, the CDR3 is TGTGCAAGCAGTGCCACTCATTCACAGGGGAGAAAGATTCAGTACATC.

Regarding this clonotype: One end of the junction does not line up with germline, which may come from a read error. The chain joins TRBV6-1 to TRBJ2-1; D is possibly TRBD1 or TRBD2 (5 bases each). Germline values: CDR1 MNHNS, CDR2 SASEGT. This CDR3 has 15 residues. This CDR3 is CASSARDGTYNGQFF. The CDR3 nucleotides read TGTGCCAGCAGCGCCCGGGACGGGACCTACAATGGGCAGTTCTTT.

On this clonotype: In this CDR3 the conserved last residue, phenylalanine or tryptophan, is missing, so a read error is likely. The chain links TRBV12-3 or TRBV12-4 to TRBJ1-2; 7 bases line up with TRBD1. The CDR3 sequence is 11 residues long. Losses at the gene ends were 4 bases for V and 10 bases for J; bases not matched to a gene: 3. CDR3: CASSSGTAYTL. CDR3 nucleotide sequence: TGTGCCAGCAGTTCGGGGACAGCCTACACCTTA.

As regards this clonotype: A much larger clone is a single base away; this may be a read error. The chain uses TRBV7-3 and TRBJ1-1, with D unresolved. V lost 5 bases and J 0 bases, leaving 7 bases between the germline ends. Looked up from germline, CDR1 is SGHTA and CDR2 is FQGTGA. CDR3 length: 13 residues. The DNA of the CDR3 is TGTGCCAGCAGCCTGACATTGAACACTGAAGCTTTCTTT. Its protein is CASSLTLNTEAFF.

Concerning this clonotype itself: An end of the junction differs from the germline gene, which may be a read error. The chain couples TRBV11-2 to TRBJ2-3, with 15 nucleotides matching TRBD2. The germline CDR1 and CDR2 sequences are SGHAT and FQNNGV. The CDR3 is 17 amino acids. The CDR3 DNA is TGTGTCAGCAGCTTGGACTCGGGACTAGCGGGAGGAGATACACAGTATTTT. Protein product: CVSSLDSGLAGGDTQYF.

The chain couples TRBV29-1 to TRBJ2-3, with 9 bases that match TRBD1. The V and J ends lost 6 bases and 3 bases, in that order; junction bases with no gene match: 7. Germline V gives CDR1 SQVTM, CDR2 ANQGSEA. The CDR3 sequence is 14 residues long. The DNA for the CDR3 is TGCAGCGTGTCAGGGACAGGGAAAACAGATACGCAGTATTTT. This gives the protein CSVSGTGKTDTQYF.

The chain couples TRBV20-1 to TRBJ1-5; D may be TRBD1 (6 bases). The CDR3 totals 16 residues. Deletions cut 2 bases from V and 2 bases from J, with 16 bases between. CDR1 DFQATT and CDR2 SNEGSKA come from the germline V gene (reference sequence). The DNA for the CDR3 is TGCAGTGCTAGAACCCCTACAGGGTTAGGCAATCAGCCCCAGCATTTT. Amino acid sequence: CSARTPTGLGNQPQHF.

J is TRBJ1-5 and V is TRBV20-1; 7 positions agree with TRBD1. There are 13 residues in the CDR3. Germline CDR1 DFQATT, CDR2 SNEGSKA (reference sequence). Losses at the gene ends were 7 bases for V and 9 bases for J; bases not matched to a gene: 12. The DNA of the CDR3 is TGCAGTGTTGCGACAGGGAATGATTTGCCCCAGCATTTT. Its translation is CSVATGNDLPQHF.

A remark on this clonotype: At one end, the junction sequence differs from germline, possibly due to a read error. This chain connects TRBV10-2 to TRBJ2-3; 8 bases fit TRBD2. This CDR3 region has 15 residues. Germline CDR1 is WSHSY and CDR2 is SAAADI. This CDR3 reads CASMTSASSTNTQYF. CDR3 DNA: TGCGCCAGCATGACTAGCGCGTCTAGCACAAATACGCAGTATTTT.

This chain connects TRBV6-1 to TRBJ2-7; D call uncertain. Germline CDR1 reads MNHNS; CDR2 reads SASEGT. The CDR3 has 12 residues. The CDR3 loop reads CVGSEVQTEQYF. The CDR3 DNA sequence: TGTGTCGGCAGTGAAGTCCAAACTGAGCAGTACTTC.

V and J are TRBV7-9 and TRBJ2-5; D is uncertain. This CDR3 contains 13 residues. Germline V lookup: CDR1 SEHNR, CDR2 FQNEAQ (reference sequence). V gave up 7 bases and J gave up 11 bases, with 20 bases separating them. CDR3 loop: CASIPQVRTTQYF. The CDR3 DNA is TGTGCCAGCATCCCACAAGTCAGGACGACGCAGTACTTC.

This clonotype was seen a handful of times. At one of its ends the junction is not consistent with the germline gene, which may arise from a read error. The rearrangement links TRBV20-1 to TRBJ2-2; 7 bases agree with TRBD1. The germline V gene encodes CDR1 DFQATT and CDR2 SNEGSKA (reference sequence). The CDR3 totals 15 residues. In DNA form, the CDR3 reads TGCAATGCTAGATCCTCGACAGGGAGCACCGGGGAGTTGTTTTTT. It specifies CNARSSTGSTGELFF.

At least ten counts were recorded for this clonotype. The V call is TRBV30, the J call TRBJ2-7; no clear D gene. The CDR3 runs 15 residues. Trimming removed 3 bases at V and 5 bases at J, with 20 bases between. Germline assignment: CDR1 GTSNPN and CDR2 SVGIG (reference sequence). In nucleotides, the CDR3 is TGTGCCTGGAGGGACGGAAGTAGGGTTCTGCACGAGCAGTACTTC. This gives the protein CAWRDGSRVLHEQYF. The whole variable domain, remainder taken from reference TRBV30 and TRBJ2-7, is SQTIHQWPATLVQPVGSPLSLECTVEGTSNPNLYWYRQAAGRGLQLLFYSVGIGQISSEVPQNLSASRPQDRQFILSSKKLLLSDSGFYLCAWRDGSRVLHEQYFGPGTRLTVT.

Comment on this clonotype: The CDR3 carries no conserved terminal phenylalanine or tryptophan, so it likely arises from a read error. No DNA is shown, since the ends of the CDR3 on it are uncertain; the CDR3 is the one TCRdb lists. The gene calls are TRBV20-1 and TRBJ2-1; the table's D call, TRBD2, was not checked against the DNA. Termini included, the CDR3 measures 17 amino acids. Germline V gives CDR1 DFQATT, CDR2 SNEGSKA (reference sequence). This chain's CDR3 is CSDRDPETSFSGSERRL.

The V call is TRBV6-1, the J call TRBJ1-5; D is unclear. The CDR3 runs to 13 residues. CDR1 is MNHNS and CDR2 is SASEGT in the germline V gene. V lost 3 bases to trimming and J lost 8 bases, with 11 bases between them. The CDR3 sequence: CASSELGIEPQHF. The CDR3 bases are TGTGCCAGCAGTGAGCTGGGGATTGAGCCCCAGCATTTT.

Regarding this clonotype: A much more abundant neighbour one base away suggests this may be a read error. This chain joins TRBV19 and TRBJ2-4, with 10 bases that match TRBD1. The V segment lost 7 bases and the J segment 5 bases; nucleotides outside the gene matches: 11. CDR3 size: 16 residues. Germline CDR1 reads LNHDA; CDR2 reads SQIVND (reference sequence). DNA for the CDR3: TGTGCCAGTACTAATCGATTGACAGGGGGCGAAAACATTCAGTACTTC. Its protein is CASTNRLTGGENIQYF.